This T cell receptor beta chain was retrieved from a study of early T cells in non-severe SARS-CoV-2 infection. About the research overall: Whole-blood bulk RNA, unsorted, was sequenced, and chains were unpaired.

Trimming pared 5 bases from V and 5 bases from J, leaving 9 bases between. From germline, CDR1 is SEHNR and CDR2 FQNEAQ (reference sequence). This CDR3 has 12 residues. This clonotype showed up just a few times. In the library, individual cDNA molecules carried attached unique molecular identifiers. TCRdb passed the 5' RACE reads through MiXCR, listing each CDR3 protein once. The sample shows about 97,000 distinct CDR3 sequences, about 11% of them seen only once. The rearrangement joins TRBV7-9 to TRBJ1-1; the D is unclear. The specimen was whole blood, collected at baseline. The clonotype originates from an adult who was a healthcare worker with PCR-confirmed SARS-CoV-2 infection or an uninfected control (not recorded which). The CDR3 DNA follows: TGTGCCAGCAGCGCGACTGGTACTGAAGCTTTCTTT. It yields the protein CASSATGTEAFF.